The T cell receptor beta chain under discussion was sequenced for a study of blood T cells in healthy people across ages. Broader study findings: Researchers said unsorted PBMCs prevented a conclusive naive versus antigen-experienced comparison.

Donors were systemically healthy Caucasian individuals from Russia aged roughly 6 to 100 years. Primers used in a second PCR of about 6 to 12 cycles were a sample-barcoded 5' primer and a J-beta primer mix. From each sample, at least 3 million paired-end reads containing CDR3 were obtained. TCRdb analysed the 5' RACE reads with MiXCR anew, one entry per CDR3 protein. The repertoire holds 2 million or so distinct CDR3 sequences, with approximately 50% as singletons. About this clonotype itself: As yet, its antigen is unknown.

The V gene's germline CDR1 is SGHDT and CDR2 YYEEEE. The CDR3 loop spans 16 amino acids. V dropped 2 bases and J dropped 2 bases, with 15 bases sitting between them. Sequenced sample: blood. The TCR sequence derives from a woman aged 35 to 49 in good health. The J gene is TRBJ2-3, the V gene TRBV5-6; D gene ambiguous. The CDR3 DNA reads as TGTGCCAGCAGCTTCCGCCCTACAGTCTTCACAGATACGCAGTATTTT. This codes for CASSFRPTVFTDTQYF.